These 7 T cell receptor beta chains were sequenced from one sample in a study of CD8 T cells in Susac syndrome. Random hexamers served to reverse transcribe roughly 0.45 to 1 ug RNA. TCRdb analysed the immunoSEQ multiplex PCR reads with MiXCR anew, one entry per CDR3 protein. The table lists about 240,000 distinct CDR3 sequences, around 96% of them singletons. Sequenced sample: CD4+ T cells from PBMCs. These receptors all come from a human donor with Susac syndrome.

As DNA, the CDR3 is TGTGCCACCGCTGCTAGCGGGGGATCCTACAATGAGCAGTTCTTC. Translation gives CATAASGGSYNEQFF. This chain connects TRBV2 to TRBJ2-1; the match to TRBD2 covers 10 bases. Germline trimming cut 10 bases from V and 1 base from J; bases unmatched to any gene: 7. Germline CDR1 is SNHLY and CDR2 is FYNNEI. The length of the CDR3 is 15 residues.

The chain combines TRBV20-1 with TRBJ1-5; D perhaps matches TRBD1 (6 bases). The CDR3 is made up of 14 amino acids. The germline V gene encodes CDR1 DFQATT and CDR2 SNEGSKA (reference sequence). Between the trimmed V and J ends, which lost 5 bases and 5 bases, there was a span of 16 bases. In nucleotides, the CDR3 is TGCAGTGCTGTCCCGGGCTCAGGGGATCAGCCCCAGCATTTT. It is translated as CSAVPGSGDQPQHF.

This chain links TRBV20-1 with TRBJ1-1; D remains ambiguous. Germline CDR1 DFQATT, CDR2 SNEGSKA (reference sequence). The CDR3 length is 13 residues. The germline V and J ends were trimmed by 2 bases and 10 bases, with 17 bases remaining between them. CDR3 region: CSARHPLNSGAFF. The CDR3 DNA follows: TGCAGTGCTAGACATCCGCTGAACAGTGGAGCTTTCTTT.

V gene TRBV7-3 combines with J gene TRBJ1-5; D is unclear. The CDR3 is made up of 13 amino acids. Germline loops: CDR1 SGHTA, CDR2 FQGTGA. V was cut by 0 bases and J by 10 bases, with 10 bases left in between. CDR3 coding DNA: TGTGCCAGCAGCTTAACCCCCTTAGAACCCCAGCATTTT. This codes for CASSLTPLEPQHF.

The chain carries TRBV14 and TRBJ2-1, with D possibly matching TRBD2 (5 bases). Trimming left V 6 bases short and J 1 base short, with 10 bases between. The CDR3 extends over 14 amino acids. Germline CDR1 SGHDN, CDR2 FVKESK. The CDR3 DNA reads as TGTGCCAGCAGGAGATCGGGATCCTACAATGAGCAGTTCTTC. Protein sequence: CASRRSGSYNEQFF.

The chain joins TRBV6-6 to TRBJ1-5, with 9 bases matching TRBD1. The CDR3 length is 13 residues. Germline CDR1 is MNHNY and CDR2 is SVGAGI (reference sequence). Losses at the gene ends were 5 bases for V and 6 bases for J; bases not matched to a gene: 2. This chain's CDR3 is CASSTTGGQPQHF. The CDR3 region has the DNA TGTGCCAGCAGTACGACAGGGGGTCAGCCCCAGCATTTT.

The chain uses TRBV2 and TRBJ2-7; 7 bases fit TRBD1. Germline values: CDR1 SNHLY, CDR2 FYNNEI. The CDR3 has 13 residues. V lost 6 bases and J lost 3; bases outside the gene matches: 5. The chain's CDR3 is CASREGQIYEQYF. DNA of the CDR3: TGTGCCAGCAGAGAGGGACAGATCTACGAGCAGTACTTC. The full variable domain, in which reference TRBV2 and TRBJ2-7 provide the parts outside the CDR3, is EPEVTQTPSHQVTQMGQEVILRCVPISNHLYFYWYRQILGQKVEFLVSFYNNEISEKSEIFDDQFSVERPDGSNFTLKIRSTKLEDSAMYFCASREGQIYEQYFGPGTRLTVT.